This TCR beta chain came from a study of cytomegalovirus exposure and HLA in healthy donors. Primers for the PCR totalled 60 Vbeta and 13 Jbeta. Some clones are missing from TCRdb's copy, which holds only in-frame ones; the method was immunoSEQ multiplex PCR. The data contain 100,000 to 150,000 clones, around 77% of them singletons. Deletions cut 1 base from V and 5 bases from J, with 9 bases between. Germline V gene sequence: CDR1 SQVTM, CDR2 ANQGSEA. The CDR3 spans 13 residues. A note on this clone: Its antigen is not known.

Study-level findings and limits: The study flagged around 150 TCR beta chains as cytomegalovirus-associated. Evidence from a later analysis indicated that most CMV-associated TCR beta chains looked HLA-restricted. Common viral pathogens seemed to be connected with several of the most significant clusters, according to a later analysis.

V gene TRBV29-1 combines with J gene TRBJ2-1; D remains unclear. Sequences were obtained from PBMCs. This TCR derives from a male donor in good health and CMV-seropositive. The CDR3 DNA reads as TGCAGCGTTGAAGGAGACGGAGACAATGAGCAGTTCTTC. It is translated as CSVEGDGDNEQFF.